This TCR beta chain came from a study of blood T cell repertoires in COVID-19. Turning to the study itself: Some COVID-19 samples were acute and others convalescent; all came from the United States, Italy and Spain.

TCRdb keeps only in-frame clones here, not all; method: immunoSEQ multiplex PCR. The data show around 250,000 clones, roughly 88% seen once. This clone was picked up a small number of times. Participants were aged about 18 to 89 years from 20 to 30 US areas. The study counted Cohort 3 donors as recovered given two negative PCRs, clearance, or symptom resolution. The sequenced sample consisted of PBMCs or T cells enriched from blood (not recorded which). The TCR originated in a woman between 50 and 59 years old who had recovered from COVID-19.

The CDR3 nucleotides are TGTGCCAGCAGCTTAGGTCGATATTGGGGGCTAGAGACCCAGTACTTC. It codes for CASSLGRYWGLETQYF. The chain is built from TRBV11-3 and TRBJ2-5; D is perhaps TRBD1 (6 bases). Germline lookup yields CDR1 SGHNT and CDR2 YENEEA. The CDR3 has 16 amino acids. The V and J ends lost 1 base and 4 bases respectively, with 16 bases between them.